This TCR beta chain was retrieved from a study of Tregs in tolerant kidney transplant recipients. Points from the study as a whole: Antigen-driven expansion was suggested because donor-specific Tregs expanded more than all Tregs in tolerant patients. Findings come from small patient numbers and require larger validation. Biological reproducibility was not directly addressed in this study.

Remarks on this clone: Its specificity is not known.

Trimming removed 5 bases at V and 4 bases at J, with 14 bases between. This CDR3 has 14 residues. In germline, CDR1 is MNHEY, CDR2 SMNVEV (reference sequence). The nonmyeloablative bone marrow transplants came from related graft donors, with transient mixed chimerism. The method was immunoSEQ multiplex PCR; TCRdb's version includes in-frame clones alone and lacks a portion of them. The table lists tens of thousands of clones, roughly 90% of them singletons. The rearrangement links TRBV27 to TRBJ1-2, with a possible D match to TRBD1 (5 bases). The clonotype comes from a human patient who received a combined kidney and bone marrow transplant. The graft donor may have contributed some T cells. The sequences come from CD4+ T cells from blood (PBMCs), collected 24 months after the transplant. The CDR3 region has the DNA TGTGCCAGCAGTGACAGTGGCTCCACCTATGGCTACACCTTC. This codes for CASSDSGSTYGYTF.